This T cell receptor beta chain was retrieved from a study of T cells in localized non-small cell lung cancer. The CDR3 covers 15 residues. Trimming stripped 0 bases from V and 3 bases from J, with 10 bases between. Germline CDR1 and CDR2: SGHRS and YFSETQ. Assay: immunoSEQ multiplex PCR; the TCRdb copy retains only in-frame clones and omits some. The table lists about 39,000 clones, roughly three quarters of them singletons. The sequencing used PBMCs, collected before any cancer treatment. The chain employs TRBV5-1 and TRBJ2-1; D remains unclear. The receptor comes from a woman aged 40-69 years with stage II squamous cell lung carcinoma. The CDR3 reads CASSLVTALYNEQFF. For the CDR3, the DNA is TGCGCCAGCAGCTTGGTAACGGCTCTCTACAATGAGCAGTTCTTC.